These T cell receptor beta chains were read from a single sample in a study of beta chain features in type 1 diabetes. Produced via immunoSEQ multiplex PCR; TCRdb's table is partial and in-frame only. The profile covers a few hundred thousand clones, with roughly 20% appearing a single time and around 0.029% taken by the ten largest. The specimen sequenced was naive CD4+ T cells from blood. The receptor set was obtained from a woman aged 40 to 50 with type 1 diabetes. The CDR3 runs from the conserved cysteine through the conserved F or W. Each record gives: D gene, V gene, clone size, J gene, CDR3 DNA, CDR3 protein. A D gene is named only where the DNA matches it firmly. Only some rows state a clone size, as once, few, many or a class for expanded clones.

>.|TRBV18|few|TRBJ1-1
TGTGCCAGCTCAGCGGGACTCTTGAACACTGAAGCTTTCTTT
CASSAGLLNTEAFF
>TRBD1|TRBV19|.|TRBJ2-7
TGTGCCAGCGGGGTGACAGGGGCGATCTACGAGCAGTACTTC
CASGVTGAIYEQYF
>.|TRBV5-6|few|TRBJ1-1
TGTGCCAGCAGCTTGCAGGGGCCGGGCACTGAAGCTTTCTTT
CASSLQGPGTEAFF
>.|TRBV7-2|.|TRBJ2-1
TGTGCCAGCAGCTCCATCCGGGACAACTACAATGAGCAGTTCTTC
CASSSIRDNYNEQFF
>.|TRBV4-1|few|TRBJ1-1
TGCGCCAGCAGCCGGGAGTTAGACAAGGCTGAAGCTTTCTTT
CASSRELDKAEAFF
>TRBD2|TRBV7-3|few|TRBJ2-2
TGTGCCAGCAGCTTCACACTAGCGGGAGACACCGGGGAGCTGTTTTTT
CASSFTLAGDTGELFF
>TRBD2|TRBV27|.|TRBJ2-7
TGTGCCAGCAGTCTTAGCGGGGGTAGGGACGAGCAGTACTTC
CASSLSGGRDEQYF
>TRBD1|TRBV5-1|few|TRBJ2-1
TGCGCCAGCAGCTCGGGACAGGGCCGGAATGAGCAGTTCTTC
CASSSGQGRNEQFF
>.|TRBV7-7|.|TRBJ2-1
TGTGCCAGCAGCCGAGGACAGAACAATGAGCAGTTCTTC
CASSRGQNNEQFF
>.|TRBV7-7|.|TRBJ2-3
TGTGCTAGCAGCCGCCTCCCTAGCCCCGCAGATACGCAGTATTTT
CASSRLPSPADTQYF
>.|TRBV29-1|few|TRBJ1-5
TGCAGCGTTGGGCAGGGAAGGGAGCCCCAGCATTTT
CSVGQGREPQHF
>.|TRBV4-3|.|TRBJ2-1
TGCGCCAGCAGCCGATCCGGGAGCAAAGGCATCAATGAGCAGTTCTTC
CASSRSGSKGINEQFF
>TRBD1|TRBV5-6|few|TRBJ2-1
TGTGCCAGCAGCTCTGGGACAGGGAATTTCTTC
CASSSGTGNFF
>TRBD2|TRBV4-1|.|TRBJ2-1
TGCGCCAGCAGCCAAGATTGGGGCCTAGCGGGAATTGAGCAGTTCTTC
CASSQDWGLAGIEQFF
>TRBD1|TRBV30|few|TRBJ1-4
TGTGCCTGGAGCGGGACAGGGGAGGAAAAACTGTTTTTT
CAWSGTGEEKLFF
>.|TRBV4-1|.|TRBJ1-5
TGCGCCAGCAGCCAAGATCGACGACCGGGGAATCAGCCCCAGCATTTT
CASSQDRRPGNQPQHF
>TRBD1|TRBV4-1|few|TRBJ2-5
TGCGCCAGCAGCGCGGACGACAGGGAGAAAGAGACCCAGTACTTC
CASSADDREKETQYF
>TRBD2|TRBV14|.|TRBJ2-5
TGTGCCAGCAGCCAAGACCGCGGGAGGGCCCAAGAGACCCAGTACTTC
CASSQDRGRAQETQYF
>.|TRBV5-5|few|TRBJ1-2
TGTGCCAGCAGCTTAGGATCTGGCGGAGGCTACACCTTC
CASSLGSGGGYTF
>.|TRBV7-9|few|TRBJ2-3
TGTGCCAGCAGCGATACTGGGGGGGGGCCAGATACGCAGTATTTT
CASSDTGGGPDTQYF
>.|TRBV30|.|TRBJ1-2
TGTGCTTGGAGGCAGGGAATTCGAGACTATGGCTACACCTTC
CAWRQGIRDYGYTF
>TRBD1|TRBV7-9|.|TRBJ1-1
TGTGCCAGCAGCTTCCAGGGGGCGAACACTGAAGCTTTCTTT
CASSFQGANTEAFF
>.|TRBV7-9|.|TRBJ2-3
TGTGCCAGCAGCTTTAGGCGAGGGGGAGATACGCAGTATTTT
CASSFRRGGDTQYF
>TRBD1|TRBV9|.|TRBJ1-2
TGTGCCAGCAGCGCATGGGACAGGGCTAACTATGGCTACACCTTC
CASSAWDRANYGYTF
>.|TRBV4-3|.|TRBJ1-4
TGCGCCAGCAGCCAAGTCAAACAGGGACCTACTGCAACTAATGAAAAACTGTTTTTT
CASSQVKQGPTATNEKLFF
>.|TRBV10-3|.|TRBJ1-2
TGTGCCATCAGTGACAGGGTTGACGGCTATGGCTACACCTTC
CAISDRVDGYGYTF
>TRBD1|TRBV6-5|.|TRBJ1-2
TGTGCCAGCAGACCGGACAGGGGAAGGTCGGGCTACACCTTC
CASRPDRGRSGYTF
>TRBD1|TRBV5-1|few|TRBJ1-2
TGCGCCAGCAGCTCCGGGACAGCGAACTATGGCTACACCTTC
CASSSGTANYGYTF
>TRBD1|TRBV5-6|few|TRBJ1-1
TGTGCCAGCAGCTTACAGGGGGCTACTGAAGCTTTCTTT
CASSLQGATEAFF
>.|TRBV4-1|.|TRBJ2-7
TGCGCCAGCAGCCAAGATGAGAGGAACAGACTAGCCTACGAGCAGTACTTC
CASSQDERNRLAYEQYF
>TRBD2|TRBV7-2|.|TRBJ2-3
TGTGCCAGCAGGGATAGCGGGAGGGCCGCAGATACGCAGTATTTT
CASRDSGRAADTQYF
>TRBD2|TRBV9|.|TRBJ2-6
TGTGCCAGCAGCGCCATAGCGGGTGGCTCTGGGGCCAACGTCCTGACTTTC
CASSAIAGGSGANVLTF
>.|TRBV6-6|few|TRBJ2-7
TGTGCCAGCAGTTACGGGGGAGGGGGGAATTACGAGCAGTACTTC
CASSYGGGGNYEQYF
>TRBD1|TRBV28|.|TRBJ2-3
TGTGCCAGCAGTACCCTACAGGGGGCAGATACGCAGTATTTT
CASSTLQGADTQYF
>TRBD2|TRBV5-1|.|TRBJ2-1
TGCGCCAGCAGCTTGGAGGGTAGCGGGGTAAATGAGCAGTTCTTC
CASSLEGSGVNEQFF
>.|TRBV30|few|TRBJ2-5
TGTGCCTGGAGTGTAGAACTACCCCTTACGACCCAGTACTTC
CAWSVELPLTTQYF
>.|TRBV7-9|few|TRBJ2-7
TGTGCCAGCAGCTCCCCTAGCTCCTACGAGCAGTACTTC
CASSSPSSYEQYF
>.|TRBV5-4|.|TRBJ2-3
TGTGCCAGCAGCTTTTCGGGGTTCGGAGATACGCAGTATTTT
CASSFSGFGDTQYF
>TRBD1|TRBV6-5|.|TRBJ2-7
TGTGCCAGCAGCCGGGACAGGGTGAAGAGATACTTC
CASSRDRVKRYF
>TRBD2|TRBV5-4|few|TRBJ2-7
TGTGCCAGCAGCGGGACTAACTCCTACGAGCAGTACTTC
CASSGTNSYEQYF
>TRBD1|TRBV4-2|.|TRBJ1-2
TGTGCCAGCAGCCAACAGGGGGAATCGGGCTACACCTTC
CASSQQGESGYTF
>TRBD1|TRBV7-2|.|TRBJ2-7
TGTGCCAGCAGCTTATCCCAGGGGGTCTACGAGCAGTACTTC
CASSLSQGVYEQYF
>.|TRBV5-4|few|TRBJ2-6
TGTGCCAGCAGCTTGGGCGTCTCTGGGGCCAACGTCCTGACTTTC
CASSLGVSGANVLTF
>TRBD2|TRBV30|.|TRBJ2-1
TGTGCCTGGAGTCCCGGGACTAGCGGAGGAGGGGAGCAGTTCTTC
CAWSPGTSGGGEQFF
>.|TRBV30|few|TRBJ2-7
TGTGCCTGGAGTGACACCTCCTACGAGCAGTACTTC
CAWSDTSYEQYF